This TCR beta chain was obtained from a study of blood T cells in healthy people across ages. A sample-barcoded 5' primer and a J-beta primer mix were used in a second PCR of about 6 to 11 cycles. TCRdb re-called the 5' RACE reads through MiXCR, storing one row per CDR3 protein. The sample contains nearly 800,000 distinct CDR3 sequences, just over 55% of which appear only once. This CDR3 spans 14 amino acids. V was pared by 7 bases and J by 3 bases, with 17 bases between. Germline lookup yields CDR1 SQVTM and CDR2 ANQGSEA. Study-level points and caveats: Versus aged donors, long-lived donors had higher diversity and more naive CD4+ cells.

The study recruited healthy Caucasian donors from Russia who were aged roughly 6 to 95. This clonotype was recorded many times. What it binds is not known. The TCR was taken from a man aged 35 to 55 in good health. Sequencing used blood. The chain recombines TRBV29-1 with TRBJ2-3; D possibly corresponds to TRBD1 (6 bases). CDR3 region: CSARRGIGTDTQYF. As DNA, the CDR3 is TGCAGCGCCCGAAGGGGGATTGGGACAGATACGCAGTATTTT.